The entry that follows covers one T cell receptor beta chain sequence. What it binds is unknown. The sample is drawn from a study of shared clonotypes between healthy human individuals. Study in general: CD8 memory received one plate per donor, CD8 naive two, CD4 memory three and CD4 naive three.

Profiled with immunoSEQ multiplex PCR; TCRdb holds only in-frame clones, not every one. The sample records approximately 1.5 million clones, approximately 98.5% being singletons. Findings and caveats of the study: Clonotype sharing across several donors was observed for approximately 5% of naive CD4 clonotypes.

V dropped 4 bases and J dropped 7; count of bases not matched to a gene: 11. Germline values: CDR1 SEHNR, CDR2 FQNEAQ (reference sequence). This CDR3 has 16 amino acids. All of the donors resided in Nashville, Tennessee, and each was a Caucasian adult. The gene calls are TRBV7-9 and TRBJ1-5; 9 bases align to TRBD1. Input material: naive CD4+ T cells sorted from blood. Subset denoted: CD45RA+ positively selected. The receptor's source is a young man in good health. CDR3 loop: CASSSQGTGKGQPQHF. The CDR3, as DNA: TGTGCCAGCAGCTCGCAGGGGACAGGGAAAGGGCAGCCCCAGCATTTT.